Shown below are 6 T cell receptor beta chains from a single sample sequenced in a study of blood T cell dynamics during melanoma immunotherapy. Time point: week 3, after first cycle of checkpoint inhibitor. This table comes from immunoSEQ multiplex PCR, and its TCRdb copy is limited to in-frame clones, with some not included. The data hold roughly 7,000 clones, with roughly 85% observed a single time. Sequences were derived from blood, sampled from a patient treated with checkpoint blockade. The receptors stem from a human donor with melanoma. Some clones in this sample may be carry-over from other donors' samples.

CDR3 sequence: CAISEGLGPDTQYF. The CDR3 coding sequence is TGTGCCATCAGTGAGGGACTAGGACCAGATACGCAGTATTTT. The V and J genes are TRBV10-3 and TRBJ2-3, with 7 bases matching TRBD2. V lost 2 bases and J lost 4; bases outside the gene matches: 3. The germline CDR1 and CDR2 sequences are ENHRY and SYGVKD. This CDR3 spans 14 amino acids.

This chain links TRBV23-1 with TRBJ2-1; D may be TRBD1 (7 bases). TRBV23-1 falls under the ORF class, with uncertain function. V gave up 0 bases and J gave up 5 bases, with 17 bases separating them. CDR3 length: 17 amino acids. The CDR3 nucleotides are TGCGCCAGCAGTCAATCGGGGGGACAGAAAATCGACAATGAGCAGTTCTTC. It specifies CASSQSGGQKIDNEQFF.

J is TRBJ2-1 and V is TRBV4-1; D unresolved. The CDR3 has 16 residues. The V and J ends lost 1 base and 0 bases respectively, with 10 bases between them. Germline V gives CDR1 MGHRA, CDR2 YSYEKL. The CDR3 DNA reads TGCGCCAGCAGCCAAGGGTCCCAAAGCTCCTACAATGAGCAGTTCTTC. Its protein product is CASSQGSQSSYNEQFF.

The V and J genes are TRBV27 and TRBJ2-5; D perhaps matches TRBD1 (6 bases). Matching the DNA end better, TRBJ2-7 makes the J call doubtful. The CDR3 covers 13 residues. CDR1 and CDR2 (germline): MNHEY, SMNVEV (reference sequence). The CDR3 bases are TGTGCCAGCAGTTTAACAGGGCCCTACGAGCAGTACTTC. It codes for CASSLTGPYEQYF.

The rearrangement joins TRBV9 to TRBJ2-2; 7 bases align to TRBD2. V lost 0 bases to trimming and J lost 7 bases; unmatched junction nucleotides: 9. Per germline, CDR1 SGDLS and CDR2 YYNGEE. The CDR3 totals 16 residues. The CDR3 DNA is TGTGCCAGCAGCGTAGGTTCGGGAGGAGTTGGCGGGGAGCTGTTTTTT. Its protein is CASSVGSGGVGGELFF.

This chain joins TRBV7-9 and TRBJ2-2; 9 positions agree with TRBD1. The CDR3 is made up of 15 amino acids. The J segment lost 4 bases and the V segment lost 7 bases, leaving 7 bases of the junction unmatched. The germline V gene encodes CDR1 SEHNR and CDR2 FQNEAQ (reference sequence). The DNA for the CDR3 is TGTGCCAGCAAACACCGGGACAGGGCCACCGGGGAGCTGTTTTTT. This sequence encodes CASKHRDRATGELFF.